The 4 T cell receptor beta chains presented below share a single source sample, sequenced in a study of T-cell memory formation after mild COVID-19. TCRdb passed the 5' RACE reads through MiXCR, listing each CDR3 protein once. This sample has roughly 110,000 distinct CDR3 sequences, with 15% to 20% found just once. The specimen sequenced was PBMCs or a T cell subset sorted from them (not recorded which). The receptor source for this set is an adult woman who had mild COVID-19 (a few samples of this study predate the infection). Cell type and time point are not known.

This chain links TRBV12-3 or TRBV12-4 with TRBJ2-1, with D perhaps TRBD1 (5 bases). V shed 7 bases and J shed 5 bases, with 18 bases lying between them. This CDR3 has 15 amino acids. This chain's CDR3 is CASTRGGERDNEQFF. The CDR3 nucleotides are TGTGCCAGCACAAGGGGCGGAGAGAGAGACAATGAGCAGTTCTTC.

This clonotype was seen more than once but under ten times. V is TRBV20-1 and J is TRBJ1-1; no reliable D call. Germline CDR1 is DFQATT and CDR2 is SNEGSKA (reference sequence). Trimming took 5 bases from V and 0 from J, leaving 13 bases between them. There are 14 residues in the CDR3. This chain's CDR3 is CSARAPRLNTEAFF. CDR3 DNA sequence: TGCAGTGCTCGGGCCCCTAGATTGAACACTGAAGCTTTCTTT.

This clonotype appeared a few times. J is TRBJ2-7 and V is TRBV5-1, with 7 bases aligning to TRBD2. Germline loops: CDR1 SGHRS, CDR2 YFSETQ. The CDR3 sequence is 12 residues long. With 7 bases clipped from V and 2 bases from J, the junction kept 3 bases outside the gene matches. The CDR3 sequence: CASGGGTYEQYF. The DNA for the CDR3 is TGCGCCAGCGGGGGAGGGACCTACGAGCAGTACTTC.

This chain joins TRBV11-2 and TRBJ2-7, with D unresolved. This CDR3 spans 13 amino acids. The germline gives CDR1 SGHAT, CDR2 FQNNGV. The V end was cut by 4 bases, the J end by 2 bases, with 9 bases between. CDR3 sequence (DNA): TGTGCCAGCAGCTCCCGACTGGCCTACGAGCAGTACTTC. Amino acids: CASSSRLAYEQYF.